This TCR beta chain derives from a study of T cells in Graves' hyperthyroidism and ophthalmopathy. Germline CDR1 is SGHAT and CDR2 is FQNNGV. The CDR3 has 15 amino acids. With 1 base removed from V and 7 bases from J, the gap between germline ends came to 13 bases. Amplification of TCR beta CDR3 regions used RNA as the template. Primed by the HTBI set, a first-round RT-PCR was run on the TCR CDR3. TCRdb redid the calling of the multiplex PCR reads with MiXCR, one entry per CDR3 protein. This sample carries 540,000 or so distinct CDR3 sequences, 15% to 19% of them seen once, and the ten largest clones take under 8%. This clonotype occurred many times.

The chain uses TRBV11-2 and TRBJ1-4, with TRBD1 as a possible D gene (5 bases). Sequencing used blood. The receptor was derived from a woman in her thirties with Graves' hyperthyroidism. The CDR3 spells CASSLAQGGAEKLFF. CDR3 nucleotides: TGTGCCAGCAGCTTAGCCCAGGGTGGGGCTGAAAAACTGTTTTTT.